Presented here are 32 T cell receptor beta chains from one specimen sequenced in a study of identical twins. TCRdb independently ran MiXCR on the 5' RACE reads; one entry per CDR3 protein. The sample shows roughly 1.6 million distinct CDR3 sequences, around a third of them seen only once. The sequenced sample was cord blood. These receptors originate from a newborn girl in good health.

This clonotype occurred a few times. The rearrangement joins TRBV5-1 to TRBJ2-7, with 13 bases fitting TRBD2. Germline values: CDR1 SGHRS, CDR2 YFSETQ. The V and J ends lost 4 bases and 7 bases, in that order; junction bases with no gene match: 8. This CDR3 is 15 amino acids long. The CDR3 is CASSGGTSGNNEQYF. The CDR3, as DNA: TGCGCCAGCAGCGGAGGGACTAGCGGGAACAATGAGCAGTACTTC. Using reference TRBV5-1 and TRBJ2-7 for the parts outside the CDR3, the full variable domain is KAGVTQTPRYLIKTRGQQVTLSCSPISGHRSVSWYQQTPGQGLQFLFEYFSETQRNKGNFPGRFSGRQFSNSRSEMNVSTLELGDSALYLCASSGGTSGNNEQYFGPGTRLTVT.

There are many counts of this clonotype. V and J are TRBV29-1 and TRBJ2-7; a possible D gene is TRBD1 (6 bases). Germline V lookup: CDR1 SQVTM, CDR2 ANQGSEA. There are 11 residues in the CDR3. Between the trimmed V and J ends, which lost 5 bases and 4 bases, there was a span of 9 bases. The DNA for the CDR3 is TGCAGCGTTCAAGGGGGTTACGAGCAGTACTTC. This codes for CSVQGGYEQYF.

The chain recombines TRBV20-1 with TRBJ2-7; D is undetermined. The CDR3 has 12 amino acids. Germline CDR1 reads DFQATT; CDR2 reads SNEGSKA (reference sequence). V lost 1 base and J lost 5, with 9 bases in between. CDR3 sequence reads: CSARADVHEQYF. CDR3 nucleotide sequence: TGCAGTGCTAGAGCGGACGTCCACGAGCAGTACTTC.

This rearrangement joins TRBV24-1 to TRBJ2-1; 10 bases map to TRBD2. Germline V lookup: CDR1 KGHDR, CDR2 SFDVKD. This CDR3 region has 17 residues. Trimming at V came to 3 bases and at J to 0 bases, leaving 4 bases not matched to a gene. CDR3 DNA: TGTGCCACCAGTGATCCTAGCGGGAGCAACTCCTACAATGAGCAGTTCTTC. It codes for CATSDPSGSNSYNEQFF.

This clonotype was recorded many times. The rearrangement joins TRBV7-9 to TRBJ1-2; 7 bases map to TRBD1. The length of the CDR3 is 14 residues. Germline V lookup: CDR1 SEHNR, CDR2 FQNEAQ (reference sequence). J was trimmed by 4 bases and V by 6 bases; bases with no gene match: 8. The chain's CDR3 is CASSLSGTVYGYTF. The DNA for the CDR3 is TGTGCCAGCAGTTTGTCCGGGACAGTCTATGGCTACACCTTC.

This clonotype was found many times. V usage is TRBV27 and J usage is TRBJ2-7; TRBD2 is a possible D gene (5 bases). Per the germline V gene, CDR1 is MNHEY and CDR2 is SMNVEV (reference sequence). Trimming left V 0 bases short and J 4 bases short, with 7 bases between. This CDR3 spans 13 amino acids. CDR3 coding DNA: TGTGCCAGCAGTTTATCGGTAGCGTACGAGCAGTACTTC. Its protein is CASSLSVAYEQYF.

V is TRBV6-6 and J is TRBJ2-3; D remains ambiguous. The CDR3 loop spans 15 amino acids. V shed 5 bases and J shed 0 bases, with 12 bases lying between them. In germline, CDR1 is MNHNY, CDR2 SVGAGI (reference sequence). Written as DNA, the CDR3 is TGTGCCAGCAGTCCCATGCTAACGAGCACAGATACGCAGTATTTT. Its translation is CASSPMLTSTDTQYF.

The rearrangement links TRBV29-1 to TRBJ1-1; D is unclear. Germline loops: CDR1 SQVTM, CDR2 ANQGSEA. CDR3 length: 14 residues. Trimming left V 7 bases short and J 0 bases short, with 15 bases between. The CDR3 region has the DNA TGCAGCGCCTCCGAGCGAACAATGAACACTGAAGCTTTCTTT. Its translation is CSASERTMNTEAFF.

This clonotype has more than one count but fewer than ten. This rearrangement joins TRBV20-1 to TRBJ2-7; TRBD1 matches 11 bases. The CDR3 is made up of 15 amino acids. The trim removed 2 bases at V and 5 bases at J, leaving 8 bases unmatched. CDR1 and CDR2 from the germline V gene are DFQATT and SNEGSKA (reference sequence). This CDR3 reads CSARPWTGGRHEQYF. The DNA of the CDR3 is TGCAGTGCTAGACCTTGGACAGGGGGCAGGCACGAGCAGTACTTC.

The V gene is TRBV5-6, the J gene TRBJ2-3, with D uncertain. The V end lost 3 bases, the J end lost 1 base, and 15 bases lay between the germline ends. CDR1 and CDR2 (germline): SGHDT, YYEEEE. This CDR3 is built from 16 residues. The CDR3 DNA follows: TGTGCCAGCAGCTCTCCCGCCCGATTTCGCACAGATACGCAGTATTTT. This codes for CASSSPARFRTDTQYF.

V is TRBV6-6 and J is TRBJ2-4, with 13 bases identical to TRBD2. In germline, CDR1 is MNHNY, CDR2 SVGAGI (reference sequence). V lost 5 bases, J lost 6 bases, and 4 bases stayed unmatched. CDR3 length: 15 residues. The CDR3 is CASSLLAGGGNIQYF. CDR3 DNA: TGTGCCAGCAGTCTACTAGCGGGAGGGGGAAACATTCAGTACTTC.

This clonotype was detected many times. V gene TRBV29-1 combines with J gene TRBJ2-6; D unclear. The germline CDR1 and CDR2 sequences are SQVTM and ANQGSEA. CDR3 length: 15 residues. Trimming took off 4 bases at V and 0 bases at J, with 10 bases between the two ends. The CDR3 loop is CSVGLALSGANVLTF. In DNA, the CDR3 is TGCAGCGTTGGGTTGGCGCTCTCTGGGGCCAACGTCCTGACTTTC. Together with reference TRBV29-1 and TRBJ2-6, the CDR3 gives the full variable domain: SAVISQKPSRDICQRGTSLTIQCQVDSQVTMMFWYRQQPGQSLTLIATANQGSEATYESGFVIDKFPISRPNLTFSTLTVSNMSPEDSSIYLCSVGLALSGANVLTFGAGSRLTVL.

The J gene is TRBJ2-1, the V gene TRBV2; D is undetermined. Trimming removed 4 bases from V and 8 bases from J, with 9 bases in between. The germline V gene encodes CDR1 SNHLY and CDR2 FYNNEI. This CDR3 spans 12 amino acids. The CDR3 bases are TGTGCCAGCAGTGGGACCCTGGATGAGCAGTTCTTC. This sequence encodes CASSGTLDEQFF.

This chain uses TRBV28 with TRBJ2-7; unclear D gene. Germline assignment: CDR1 MDHEN and CDR2 SYDVKM. The CDR3 is made up of 13 amino acids. The V and J ends lost 3 bases and 7 bases respectively, with 13 bases between them. CDR3 region: CASSFFSYNEQYF. The CDR3 bases are TGTGCCAGCAGTTTTTTTAGTTACAATGAGCAGTACTTC.

This clonotype was recorded many times. V usage is TRBV29-1 and J usage is TRBJ2-7; D is uncertain. This CDR3 region has 13 residues. Germline lookup yields CDR1 SQVTM and CDR2 ANQGSEA. Trimming cost V 4 bases and J 2 bases, with 12 bases left between them. CDR3 protein: CSVVHQYPYEQYF. CDR3 DNA: TGCAGCGTTGTACACCAGTACCCCTACGAGCAGTACTTC.

The V gene is TRBV20-1, the J gene TRBJ2-7; tentatively, D is TRBD1 (5 bases). The CDR3 is made up of 14 amino acids. The V gene lost 3 bases and the J gene lost 2 bases, with 14 bases spanning the gap. Germline loops: CDR1 DFQATT, CDR2 SNEGSKA (reference sequence). This CDR3 is CSARGQPSTYEQYF. The CDR3 nucleotides are TGCAGTGCTAGGGGGCAGCCGAGCACCTACGAGCAGTACTTC.

A word on this clonotype: A read error may produce the germline difference seen at one junction end. Here the CDR3 reads CVSSQAAGSNEQFF. The CDR3 region has the DNA TGTGTCAGCAGCCAAGCAGCGGGGAGCAATGAGCAGTTCTTC. The chain carries TRBV14 and TRBJ2-1; TRBD2 matches 7 bases. Germline loops: CDR1 SGHDN, CDR2 FVKESK. The length of the CDR3 is 14 residues. Complete variable domain (other parts from reference TRBV14 and TRBJ2-1): EAGVTQFPSHSVIEKGQTVTLRCDPISGHDNLYWYRRVMGKEIKFLLHFVKESKQDESGMPNNRFLAERTGGTYSTLKVQPAELEDSGVYFCVSSQAAGSNEQFFGPGTRLTVL.

This clonotype appeared many times. The chain is built from TRBV2 and TRBJ2-7, with a possible D match to TRBD1 (6 bases). Looked up from germline, CDR1 is SNHLY and CDR2 is FYNNEI. Between the trimmed V and J ends, which lost 4 bases and 0 bases, there was a span of 10 bases. CDR3 size: 14 residues. CDR3 residues: CASSAGTPSYEQYF. The CDR3, as DNA: TGTGCCAGCAGTGCCGGGACACCCTCCTACGAGCAGTACTTC.

The chain links TRBV20-1 to TRBJ2-3, with 11 positions matching TRBD2. Germline values: CDR1 DFQATT, CDR2 SNEGSKA (reference sequence). The CDR3 contains 15 residues. V shed 8 bases, J shed 2 bases, and the junction held 9 bases outside the gene matches. In nucleotides, the CDR3 is TGCAGTCGTCGACTAGCGGGGACACCCACAGATACGCAGTATTTT. Its translation is CSRRLAGTPTDTQYF.

This clonotype occurred a few times. The J gene is TRBJ1-2, the V gene TRBV3-1; D not resolved. The V gene's germline CDR1 is LGHDT and CDR2 YNNKEL (reference sequence). This CDR3 has 16 amino acids. Between the trimmed V and J ends, which lost 0 bases and 0 bases, there was a span of 11 bases. CDR3 residues: CASSQEPRGANYGYTF. The CDR3 coding sequence is TGTGCCAGCAGCCAAGAACCCCGGGGAGCTAACTATGGCTACACCTTC.

The rearrangement links TRBV12-3 or TRBV12-4 to TRBJ1-1, with D perhaps TRBD1 (6 bases). The length of the CDR3 is 15 residues. V lost 6 bases and J 2 bases, leaving 16 bases between the germline ends. The CDR3 bases are TGTGCCAGCAGGCCCGCGGACAGATCCAACACTGAAGCTTTCTTT. Translation: CASRPADRSNTEAFF.

This clonotype appeared many times. V usage is TRBV11-2 and J usage is TRBJ2-6; D gene unclear. The V gene's germline CDR1 is SGHAT and CDR2 FQNNGV. The CDR3 consists of 17 residues. Trimming removed 3 bases from V and 0 bases from J, with 12 bases in between. CDR3 region: CASSFASGFSGANVLTF. CDR3 coding DNA: TGTGCCAGCAGCTTCGCTTCTGGATTCTCTGGGGCCAACGTCCTGACTTTC.

J is TRBJ1-1 and V is TRBV29-1; 7 nucleotides match TRBD1. The CDR3 runs to 11 residues. Germline-derived CDR1 and CDR2 are SQVTM and ANQGSEA. V lost 5 bases to trimming and J lost 3 bases; unmatched junction nucleotides: 0. CDR3 nucleotide sequence: TGCAGCGTTACAGGGGACACTGAAGCTTTCTTT. Its protein is CSVTGDTEAFF.

Many counts were recorded for this clonotype. This chain connects TRBV28 to TRBJ2-7; 7 bases line up with TRBD1. Germline-derived CDR1 and CDR2 are MDHEN and SYDVKM. This CDR3 region has 16 residues. V lost 4 bases and J lost 2; bases outside the gene matches: 11. The CDR3 reads CASSSKQGIPPYEQYF. The CDR3 DNA reads as TGTGCCAGCAGTTCCAAACAGGGGATCCCCCCCTACGAGCAGTACTTC.

The chain is built from TRBV6-6 and TRBJ2-1; 7 bases line up with TRBD1. The V segment lost 6 bases and the J segment 5 bases; nucleotides outside the gene matches: 16. Germline assignment: CDR1 MNHNY and CDR2 SVGAGI (reference sequence). The CDR3 spans 17 residues. The CDR3 spells CASRSDRAQSFNNEQFF. The CDR3 region has the DNA TGTGCCAGCAGGTCCGACAGGGCCCAAAGTTTCAACAATGAGCAGTTCTTC.

The gene calls are TRBV7-9 and TRBJ1-1; 8 nucleotides agree with TRBD1. CDR1 is SEHNR and CDR2 is FQNEAQ in the germline V gene (reference sequence). The CDR3 extends over 15 amino acids. The J segment lost 1 base and the V segment lost 5 bases, leaving 6 bases of the junction unmatched. The CDR3, as DNA: TGTGCCAGCAGCGGACAGGGCACCAAGAACACTGAAGCTTTCTTT. It encodes CASSGQGTKNTEAFF.

As regards this clonotype: The junction departs from germline at one end; a sequencing error may be responsible. The chain recombines TRBV27 with TRBJ1-1; 7 bases are shared with TRBD1. The germline gives CDR1 MNHEY, CDR2 SMNVEV (reference sequence). The CDR3 runs to 14 residues. CDR3 sequence reads: CAGSLLGQTTEAFF. DNA for the CDR3: TGTGCCGGCAGTCTATTGGGACAGACCACTGAAGCTTTCTTT.

In its sample, this clonotype was seen a few times. V usage is TRBV20-1 and J usage is TRBJ1-5; D is unresolved. Germline values: CDR1 DFQATT, CDR2 SNEGSKA (reference sequence). The CDR3 runs 13 residues. V dropped 2 bases and J dropped 3 bases, with 8 bases sitting between them. In DNA, the CDR3 is TGCAGTGCTAGACGGGCCCTCAATCAGCCCCAGCATTTT. This sequence encodes CSARRALNQPQHF.

V gene TRBV5-6 combines with J gene TRBJ2-2; D might be TRBD2 (5 bases). Germline V CDR1 and CDR2: SGHDT, YYEEEE. The CDR3 sequence is 15 residues long. The V end lost 7 bases, the J end lost 4 bases, and 17 bases lay between the germline ends. The CDR3 DNA is TGTGCCAGCGGGTACGGAGGACTTTCCACCGGGGAGCTGTTTTTT. Protein: CASGYGGLSTGELFF.

CDR3 sequence (DNA): TGTGCCAGCAGCTTAGGGCTAGCGGGGACCCAAGAGACCCAGTACTTC. Translating it yields CASSLGLAGTQETQYF. The chain recombines TRBV7-2 with TRBJ2-5, with TRBD2 identical over 9 bases. This CDR3 has 16 residues. Per germline, CDR1 SGHTA and CDR2 FQGNSA. V lost 1 base to trimming and J lost 1 base; unmatched junction nucleotides: 4.

DNA of the CDR3: TGCGCCAGCAGCACCCGGCAATCCTACAATGAGCAGTTCTTC. It specifies CASSTRQSYNEQFF. The chain combines TRBV4-1 with TRBJ2-1, with D uncertain. Germline CDR1 is MGHRA and CDR2 is YSYEKL. The ends were cut back, 5 bases at V and 1 base at J, with 9 bases in the middle. CDR3 length: 14 amino acids.

A few counts support this clonotype. The rearrangement uses TRBV20-1 and TRBJ1-2; D is unresolved. Between the trimmed V and J ends, which lost 3 bases and 0 bases, there was a span of 11 bases. The V gene's germline CDR1 is DFQATT and CDR2 SNEGSKA (reference sequence). The CDR3 spans 14 residues. CDR3 coding DNA: TGCAGTGCTAGGCCATTAAAGTCTAACTATGGCTACACCTTC. Encoded protein: CSARPLKSNYGYTF.